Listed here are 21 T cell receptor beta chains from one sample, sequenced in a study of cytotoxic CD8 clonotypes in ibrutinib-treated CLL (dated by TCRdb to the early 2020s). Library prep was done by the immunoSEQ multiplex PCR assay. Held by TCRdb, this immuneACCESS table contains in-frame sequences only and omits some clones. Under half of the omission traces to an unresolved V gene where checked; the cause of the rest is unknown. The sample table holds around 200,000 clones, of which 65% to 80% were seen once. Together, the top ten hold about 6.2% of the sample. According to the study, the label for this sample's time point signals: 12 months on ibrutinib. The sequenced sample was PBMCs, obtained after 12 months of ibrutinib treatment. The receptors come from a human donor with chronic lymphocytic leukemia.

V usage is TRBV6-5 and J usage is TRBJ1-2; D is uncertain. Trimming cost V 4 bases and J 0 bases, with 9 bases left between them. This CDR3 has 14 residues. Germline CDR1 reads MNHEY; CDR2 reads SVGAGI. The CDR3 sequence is CASSFQEANYGYTF. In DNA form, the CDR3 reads TGTGCCAGCAGTTTTCAGGAGGCTAACTATGGCTACACCTTC.

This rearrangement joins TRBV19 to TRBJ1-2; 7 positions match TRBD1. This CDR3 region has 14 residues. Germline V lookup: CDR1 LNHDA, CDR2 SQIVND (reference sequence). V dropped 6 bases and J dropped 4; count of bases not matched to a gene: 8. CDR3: CASSPGTDAYGYTF. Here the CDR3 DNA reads TGTGCCAGTAGCCCCGGGACAGACGCCTATGGCTACACCTTC.

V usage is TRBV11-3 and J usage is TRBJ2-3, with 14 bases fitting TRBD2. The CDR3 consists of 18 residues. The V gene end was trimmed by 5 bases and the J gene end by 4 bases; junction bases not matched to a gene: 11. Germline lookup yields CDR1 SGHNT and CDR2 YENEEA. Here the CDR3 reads CASSLSLPTSGRADTQYF. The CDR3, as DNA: TGTGCCAGCAGCCTTAGTCTCCCGACTAGCGGGAGGGCAGATACGCAGTATTTT.

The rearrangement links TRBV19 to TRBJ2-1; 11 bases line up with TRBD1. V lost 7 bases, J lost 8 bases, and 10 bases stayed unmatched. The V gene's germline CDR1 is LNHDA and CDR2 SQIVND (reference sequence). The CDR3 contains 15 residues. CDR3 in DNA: TGTGCCAGTAAGGGAGGAGGACAGGGGGCTCATGAGCAGTTCTTC. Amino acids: CASKGGGQGAHEQFF.

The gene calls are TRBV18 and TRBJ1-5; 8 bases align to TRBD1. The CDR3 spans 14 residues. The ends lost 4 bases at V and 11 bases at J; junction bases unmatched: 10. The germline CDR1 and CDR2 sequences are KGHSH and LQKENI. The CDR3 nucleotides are TGTGCCAGCTCACAACAGGGGGGGGACACGTCCCAGCATTTT. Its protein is CASSQQGGDTSQHF.

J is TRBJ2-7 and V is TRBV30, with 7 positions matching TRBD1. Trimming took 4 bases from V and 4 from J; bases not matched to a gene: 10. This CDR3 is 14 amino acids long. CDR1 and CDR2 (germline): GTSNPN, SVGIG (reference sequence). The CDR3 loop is CAWIRTGVLYEQYF. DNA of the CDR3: TGTGCCTGGATTCGAACAGGGGTCCTTTACGAGCAGTACTTC.

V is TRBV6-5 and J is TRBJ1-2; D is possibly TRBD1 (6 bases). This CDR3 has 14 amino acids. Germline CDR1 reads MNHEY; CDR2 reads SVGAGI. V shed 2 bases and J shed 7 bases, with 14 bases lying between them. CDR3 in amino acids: CASSYEQGMSGYTF. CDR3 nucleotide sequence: TGTGCCAGCAGTTACGAACAGGGCATGAGTGGCTACACCTTC.

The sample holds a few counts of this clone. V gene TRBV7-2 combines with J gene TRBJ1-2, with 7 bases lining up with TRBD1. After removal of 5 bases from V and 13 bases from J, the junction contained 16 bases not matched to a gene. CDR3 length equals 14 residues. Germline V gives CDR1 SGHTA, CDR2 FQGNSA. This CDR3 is CASSRHGQTGPVTF. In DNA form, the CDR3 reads TGTGCCAGCAGCCGACACGGACAGACAGGGCCCGTCACCTTC.

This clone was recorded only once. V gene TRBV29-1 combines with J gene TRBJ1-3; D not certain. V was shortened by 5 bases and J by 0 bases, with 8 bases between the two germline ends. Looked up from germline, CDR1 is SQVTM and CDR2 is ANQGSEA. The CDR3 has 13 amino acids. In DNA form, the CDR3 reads TGCAGCGTTCGCTTAAACTCTGGAAACACCATATATTTT. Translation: CSVRLNSGNTIYF.

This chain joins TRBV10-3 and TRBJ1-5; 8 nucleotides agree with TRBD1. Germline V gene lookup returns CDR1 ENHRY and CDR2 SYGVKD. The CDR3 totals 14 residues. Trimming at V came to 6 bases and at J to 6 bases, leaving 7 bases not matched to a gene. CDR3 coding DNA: TGTGCCATCAGCATGACAGGGGTCCTTCAGCCCCAGCATTTT. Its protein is CAISMTGVLQPQHF.

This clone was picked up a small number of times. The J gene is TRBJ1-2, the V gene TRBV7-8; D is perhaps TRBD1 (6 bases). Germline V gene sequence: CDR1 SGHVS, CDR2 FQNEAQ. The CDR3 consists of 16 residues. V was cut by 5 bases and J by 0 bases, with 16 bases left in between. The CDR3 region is CASSIRTEGANYGYTF. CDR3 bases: TGTGCCAGCAGCATTCGGACAGAGGGGGCTAACTATGGCTACACCTTC.

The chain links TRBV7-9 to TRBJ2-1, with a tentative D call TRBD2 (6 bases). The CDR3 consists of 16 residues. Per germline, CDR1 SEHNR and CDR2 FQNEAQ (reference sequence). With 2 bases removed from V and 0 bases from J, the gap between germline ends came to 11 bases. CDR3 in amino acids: CASSLIFGGSYNEQFF. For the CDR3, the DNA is TGTGCCAGCAGCTTAATTTTCGGGGGCTCCTACAATGAGCAGTTCTTC.

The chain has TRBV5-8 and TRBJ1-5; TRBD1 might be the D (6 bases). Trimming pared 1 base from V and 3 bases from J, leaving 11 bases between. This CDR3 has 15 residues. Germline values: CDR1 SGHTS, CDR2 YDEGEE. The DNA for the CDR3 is TGTGCCAGCAGCTTGCAGGGGTTAAACAATCAGCCCCAGCATTTT. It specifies CASSLQGLNNQPQHF.

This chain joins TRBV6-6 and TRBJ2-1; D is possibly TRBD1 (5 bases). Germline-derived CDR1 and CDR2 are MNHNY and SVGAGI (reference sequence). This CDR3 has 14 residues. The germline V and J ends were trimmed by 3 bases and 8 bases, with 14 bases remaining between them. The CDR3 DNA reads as TGTGCCAGCAGTTATGGCAGGGAAAAAGATGAGCAGTTCTTC. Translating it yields CASSYGREKDEQFF.

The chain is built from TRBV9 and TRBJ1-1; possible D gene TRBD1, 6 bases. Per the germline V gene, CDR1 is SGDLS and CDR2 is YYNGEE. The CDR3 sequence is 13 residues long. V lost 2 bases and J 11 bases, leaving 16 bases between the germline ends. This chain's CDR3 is CASSVGQGDTAFF. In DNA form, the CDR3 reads TGTGCCAGCAGCGTCGGGCAAGGGGACACGGCTTTCTTT.

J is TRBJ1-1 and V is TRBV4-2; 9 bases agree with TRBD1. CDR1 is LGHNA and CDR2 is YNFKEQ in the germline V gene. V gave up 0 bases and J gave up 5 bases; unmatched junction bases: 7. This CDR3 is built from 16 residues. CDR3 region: CASSQDPQGASTEAFF. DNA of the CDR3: TGTGCCAGCAGCCAAGATCCACAGGGGGCAAGTACTGAAGCTTTCTTT.

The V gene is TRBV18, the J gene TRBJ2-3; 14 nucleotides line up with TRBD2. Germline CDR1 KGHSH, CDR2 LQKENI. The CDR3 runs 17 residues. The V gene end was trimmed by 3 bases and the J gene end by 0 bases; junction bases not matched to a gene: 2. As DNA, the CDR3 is TGTGCCAGCTCACCGGGACTAGCGGGAGAGAGCACAGATACGCAGTATTTT. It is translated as CASSPGLAGESTDTQYF.

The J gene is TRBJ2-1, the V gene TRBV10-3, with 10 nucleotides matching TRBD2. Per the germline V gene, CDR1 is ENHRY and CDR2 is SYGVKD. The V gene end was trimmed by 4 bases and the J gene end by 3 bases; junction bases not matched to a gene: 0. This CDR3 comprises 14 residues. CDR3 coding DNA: TGTGCCATCAGTGGGACTAGCGGCTACAATGAGCAGTTCTTC. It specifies CAISGTSGYNEQFF.

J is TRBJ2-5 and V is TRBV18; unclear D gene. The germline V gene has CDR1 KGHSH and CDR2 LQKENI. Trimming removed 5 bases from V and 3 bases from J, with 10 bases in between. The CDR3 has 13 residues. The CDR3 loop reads CASSSWVEETQYF. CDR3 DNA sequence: TGTGCCAGCTCATCCTGGGTGGAAGAGACCCAGTACTTC.

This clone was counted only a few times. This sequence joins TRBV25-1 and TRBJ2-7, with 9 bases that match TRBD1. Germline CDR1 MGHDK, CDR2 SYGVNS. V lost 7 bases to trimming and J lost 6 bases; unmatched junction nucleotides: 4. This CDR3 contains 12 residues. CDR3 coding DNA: TGTGCCAGCACGCGGACAGGGGTCGAGCAGTACTTC. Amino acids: CASTRTGVEQYF.

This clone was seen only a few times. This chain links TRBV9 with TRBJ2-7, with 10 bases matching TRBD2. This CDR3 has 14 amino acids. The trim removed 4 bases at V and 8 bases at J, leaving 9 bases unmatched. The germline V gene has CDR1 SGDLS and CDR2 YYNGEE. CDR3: CASSPRSSGGKQYF. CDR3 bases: TGTGCCAGCAGCCCGAGATCTAGCGGGGGAAAGCAGTACTTC.